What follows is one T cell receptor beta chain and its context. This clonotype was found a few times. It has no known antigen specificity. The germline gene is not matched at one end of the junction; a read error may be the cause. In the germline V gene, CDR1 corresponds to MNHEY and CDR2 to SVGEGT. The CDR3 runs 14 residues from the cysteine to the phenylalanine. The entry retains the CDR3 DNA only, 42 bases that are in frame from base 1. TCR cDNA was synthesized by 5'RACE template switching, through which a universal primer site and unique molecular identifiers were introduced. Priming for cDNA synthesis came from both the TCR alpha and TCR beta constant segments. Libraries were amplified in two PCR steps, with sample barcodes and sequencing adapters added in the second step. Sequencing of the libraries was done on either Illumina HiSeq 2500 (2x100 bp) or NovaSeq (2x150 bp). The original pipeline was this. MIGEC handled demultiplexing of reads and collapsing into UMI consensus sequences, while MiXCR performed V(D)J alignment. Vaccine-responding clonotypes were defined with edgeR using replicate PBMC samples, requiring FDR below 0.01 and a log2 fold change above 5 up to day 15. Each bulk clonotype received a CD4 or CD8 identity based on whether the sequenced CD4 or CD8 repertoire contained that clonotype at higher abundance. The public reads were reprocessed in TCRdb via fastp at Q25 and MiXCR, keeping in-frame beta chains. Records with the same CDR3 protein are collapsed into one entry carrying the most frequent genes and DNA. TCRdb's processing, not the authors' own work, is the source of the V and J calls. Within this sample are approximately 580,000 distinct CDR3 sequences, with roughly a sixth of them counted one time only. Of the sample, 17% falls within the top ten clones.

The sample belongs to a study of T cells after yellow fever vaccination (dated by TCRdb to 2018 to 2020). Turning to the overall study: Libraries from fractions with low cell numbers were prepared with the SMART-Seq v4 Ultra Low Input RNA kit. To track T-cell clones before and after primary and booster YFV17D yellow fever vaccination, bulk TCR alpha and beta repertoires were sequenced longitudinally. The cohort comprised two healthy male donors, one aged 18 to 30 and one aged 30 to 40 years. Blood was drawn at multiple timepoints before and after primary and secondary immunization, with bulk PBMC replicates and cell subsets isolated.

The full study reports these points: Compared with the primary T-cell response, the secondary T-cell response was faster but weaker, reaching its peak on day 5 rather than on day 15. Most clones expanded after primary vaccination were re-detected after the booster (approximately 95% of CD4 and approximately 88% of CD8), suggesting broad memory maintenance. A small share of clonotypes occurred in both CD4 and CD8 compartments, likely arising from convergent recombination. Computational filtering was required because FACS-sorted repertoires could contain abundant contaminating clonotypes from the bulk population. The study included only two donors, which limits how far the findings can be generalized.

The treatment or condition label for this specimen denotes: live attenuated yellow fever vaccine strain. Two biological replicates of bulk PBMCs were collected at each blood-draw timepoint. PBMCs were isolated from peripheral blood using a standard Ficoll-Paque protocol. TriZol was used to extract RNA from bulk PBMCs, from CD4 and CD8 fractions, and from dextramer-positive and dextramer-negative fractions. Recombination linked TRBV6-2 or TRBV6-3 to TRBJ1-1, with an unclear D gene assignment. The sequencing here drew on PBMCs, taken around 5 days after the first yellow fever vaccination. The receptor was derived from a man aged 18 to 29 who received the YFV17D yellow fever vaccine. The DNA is TGTGCCAGCACCCGATTTGCTCTGAACGCTGAAGCTTTCTTT. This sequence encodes CASTRFALNAEAFF.